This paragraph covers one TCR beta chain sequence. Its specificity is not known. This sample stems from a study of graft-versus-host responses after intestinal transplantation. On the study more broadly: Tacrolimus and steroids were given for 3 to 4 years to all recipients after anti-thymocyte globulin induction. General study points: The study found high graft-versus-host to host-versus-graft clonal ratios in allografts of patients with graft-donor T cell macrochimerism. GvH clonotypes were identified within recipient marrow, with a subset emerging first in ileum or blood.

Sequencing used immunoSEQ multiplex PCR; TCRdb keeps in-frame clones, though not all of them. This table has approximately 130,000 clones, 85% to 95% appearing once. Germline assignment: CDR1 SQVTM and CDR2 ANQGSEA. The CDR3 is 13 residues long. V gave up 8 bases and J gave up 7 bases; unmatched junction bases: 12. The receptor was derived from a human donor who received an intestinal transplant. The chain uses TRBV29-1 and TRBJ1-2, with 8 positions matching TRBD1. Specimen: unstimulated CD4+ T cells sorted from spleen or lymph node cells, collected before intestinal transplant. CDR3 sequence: CSTSGVDRVGYTF. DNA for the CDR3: TGCAGCACCTCCGGGGTGGACAGGGTTGGCTACACCTTC.